This T cell receptor (beta chain) is from a study of blood T cell repertoires in COVID-19. Study background: From the United States, Italy and Spain came samples of acute and convalescent COVID-19. Sources were T cells, B-cell-depleted T cells, or PBMCs; the material itself was cDNA or gDNA.

In the original workflow: Amplifying reference gene primers gave estimates of nucleated cell counts. Clones were read by immunoSEQ multiplex PCR, and TCRdb kept only the in-frame ones, dropping some. That table supplies the V and J calls and clone size; D and trimming were determined from the DNA. This table has around 100,000 clones, 70% to 90% appearing once. Looked up from germline, CDR1 is SGHDT and CDR2 is YYEEEE. V was shortened by 4 bases and J by 1 base, with 14 bases between the two germline ends. The CDR3 is made up of 15 amino acids. Specimen: peripheral blood. The receptor's source is a man aged 50 to 60 with active or convalescent COVID-19. V gene TRBV5-6 combines with J gene TRBJ1-2; D gene ambiguous. Here the CDR3 reads CASSRHGEVNYGYTF. CDR3 in DNA: TGTGCCAGCAGCCGTCATGGCGAGGTTAACTATGGCTACACCTTC.